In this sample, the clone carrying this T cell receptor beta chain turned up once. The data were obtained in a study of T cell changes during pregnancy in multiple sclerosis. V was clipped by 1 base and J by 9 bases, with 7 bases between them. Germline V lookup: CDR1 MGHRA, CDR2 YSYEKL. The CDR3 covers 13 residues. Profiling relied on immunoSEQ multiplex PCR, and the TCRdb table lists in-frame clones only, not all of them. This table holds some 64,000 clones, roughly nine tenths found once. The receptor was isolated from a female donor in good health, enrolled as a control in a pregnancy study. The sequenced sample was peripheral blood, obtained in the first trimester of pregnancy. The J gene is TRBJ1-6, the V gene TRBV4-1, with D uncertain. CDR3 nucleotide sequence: TGCGCCAGCAGCCAAGTTGAGGTTTCACCCCTCCACTTT. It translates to CASSQVEVSPLHF.